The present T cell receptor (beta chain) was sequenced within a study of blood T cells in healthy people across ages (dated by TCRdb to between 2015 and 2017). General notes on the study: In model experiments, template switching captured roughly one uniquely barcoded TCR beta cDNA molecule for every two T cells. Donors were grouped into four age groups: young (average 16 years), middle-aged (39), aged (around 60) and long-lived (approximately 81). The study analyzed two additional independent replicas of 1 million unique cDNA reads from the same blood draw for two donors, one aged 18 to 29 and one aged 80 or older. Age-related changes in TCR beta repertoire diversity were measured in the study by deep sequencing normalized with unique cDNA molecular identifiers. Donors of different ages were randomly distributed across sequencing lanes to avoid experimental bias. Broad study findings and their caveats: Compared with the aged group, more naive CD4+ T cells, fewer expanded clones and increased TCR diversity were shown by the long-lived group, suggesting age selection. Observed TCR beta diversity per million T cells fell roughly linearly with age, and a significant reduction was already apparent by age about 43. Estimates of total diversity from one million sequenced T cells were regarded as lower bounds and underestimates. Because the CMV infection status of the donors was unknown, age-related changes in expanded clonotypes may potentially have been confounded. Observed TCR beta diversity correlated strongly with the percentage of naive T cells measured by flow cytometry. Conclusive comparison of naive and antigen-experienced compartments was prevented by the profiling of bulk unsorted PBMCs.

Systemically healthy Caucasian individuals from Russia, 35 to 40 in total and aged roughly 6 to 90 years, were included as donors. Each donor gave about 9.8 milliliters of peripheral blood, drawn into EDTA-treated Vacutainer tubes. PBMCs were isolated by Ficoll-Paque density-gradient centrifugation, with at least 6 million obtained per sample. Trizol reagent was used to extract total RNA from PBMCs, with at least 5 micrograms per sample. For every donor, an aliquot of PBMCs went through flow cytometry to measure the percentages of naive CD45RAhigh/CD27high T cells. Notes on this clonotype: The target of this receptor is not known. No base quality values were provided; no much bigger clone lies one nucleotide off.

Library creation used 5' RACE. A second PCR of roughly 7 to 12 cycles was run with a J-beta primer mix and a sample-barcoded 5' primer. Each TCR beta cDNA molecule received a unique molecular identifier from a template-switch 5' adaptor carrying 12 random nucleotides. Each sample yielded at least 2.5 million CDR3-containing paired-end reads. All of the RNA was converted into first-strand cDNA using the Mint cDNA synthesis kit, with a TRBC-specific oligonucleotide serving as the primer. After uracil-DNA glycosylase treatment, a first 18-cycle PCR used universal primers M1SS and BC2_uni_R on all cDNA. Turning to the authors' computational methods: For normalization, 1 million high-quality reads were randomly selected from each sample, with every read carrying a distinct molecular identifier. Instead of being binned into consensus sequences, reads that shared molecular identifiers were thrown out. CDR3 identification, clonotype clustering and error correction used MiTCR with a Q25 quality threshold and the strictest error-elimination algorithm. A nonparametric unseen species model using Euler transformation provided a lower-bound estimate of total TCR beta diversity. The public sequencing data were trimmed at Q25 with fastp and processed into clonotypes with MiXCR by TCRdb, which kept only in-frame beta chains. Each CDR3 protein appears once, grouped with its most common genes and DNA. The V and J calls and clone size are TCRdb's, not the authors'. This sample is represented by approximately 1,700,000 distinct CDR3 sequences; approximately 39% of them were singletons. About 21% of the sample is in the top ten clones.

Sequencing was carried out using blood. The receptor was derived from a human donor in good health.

At the DNA level, the sequence is TGTGCCAGCACCAATGCAGGGGATCCGTGGGGCTACACCTTC. It translates to CASTNAGDPWGYTF. The rearranged segments are TRBV9 and TRBJ1-2; 6 matching bases give a weak D call of TRBD1. V gives up 6 bases and J gives up 8 bases, and the segment between their germline ends measures 20 bases. Including the terminal cysteine and phenylalanine, the CDR3 comprises 14 residues. CDR3 DNA only is kept here, 42 bases in frame from base 1. From the germline V gene, CDR1 is SGDLS and CDR2 is YYNGEE.